This record concerns one T cell receptor (beta chain) sequence. Its specificity is not known. These data come from a study of cytomegalovirus exposure and HLA in healthy donors. Across the whole study: The Caucasian-associated ancestry cluster held roughly 81% of around 380 genotyped donors.

Study-level findings and limits: Presence/absence analyses rested on an assumption that sequencing depth was roughly uniform across donors. Reported performance of the classifier showed diagnosis of cytomegalovirus status with high specificity and sensitivity.

PCR employed 60 Vbeta and 13 Jbeta primers. Using immunoSEQ multiplex PCR, the repertoire was profiled, and TCRdb retains in-frame clones only, with some absent. This sample has roughly 80,000 clones, with roughly 75% found just once. This receptor was identified in a woman in her 40s in good health and CMV-seronegative. Sample: PBMCs.

The CDR3 spells CASSSWVEAVPYEQYF. The DNA for the CDR3 is TGTGCCAGCAGCTCCTGGGTGGAGGCGGTGCCCTACGAGCAGTACTTC. V usage is TRBV7-8 and J usage is TRBJ2-7; possibly TRBD2 for D (5 bases). Per the germline V gene, CDR1 is SGHVS and CDR2 is FQNEAQ. The CDR3 is made up of 16 amino acids. V was trimmed by 4 bases and J by 2 bases, leaving 18 bases between them.